Each of the 5 T cell receptor beta chains below was sequenced from the same sample in a study of shared clonotypes between healthy human individuals. Repertoires were generated with immunoSEQ multiplex PCR, while TCRdb's copy carries only in-frame clones and drops some. The sample contains about 2.4 million clones, 90% to 95% of which appear only once. Specimen: naive CD4+ T cells from PBMCs. Subset denoted: CD45RA+ positively selected. The source is a man between 18 and 29 years old in good health. Some clones in this sample may be carry-over from other donors' samples.

The chain recombines TRBV19 with TRBJ2-1; D is undetermined. The CDR3 length is 16 residues. Germline V CDR1 and CDR2: LNHDA, SQIVND (reference sequence). V was trimmed by 1 base and J by 6 bases, leaving 16 bases between them. In nucleotides, the CDR3 is TGTGCCAGTAGTATAGGAAGAAGAACCGCCCTCAATGAGCAGTTCTTC. Protein: CASSIGRRTALNEQFF.

This clone has only a few counts. CDR3 nucleotides: TGTGCCAGCACCTCATCTGGGGGTATCAGGCATTTT. This codes for CASTSSGGIRHF. The V and J genes are TRBV25-1 and TRBJ1-5; maybe TRBD1 (5 bases). The germline V gene encodes CDR1 MGHDK and CDR2 SYGVNS. Trimming took off 7 bases at V and 15 bases at J, with 19 bases between the two ends. This CDR3 spans 12 amino acids.

This CDR3 reads CASSEVPREYSNQPQHF. CDR3 nucleotide sequence: TGTGCCAGCAGTGAAGTTCCCAGGGAATATAGCAATCAGCCCCAGCATTTT. The genes are TRBV6-1 and TRBJ1-5; D perhaps matches TRBD1 (5 bases). The CDR3 runs 17 residues. V lost 1 base, J lost 0 bases, and 13 bases lay in between. Germline V gives CDR1 MNHNS, CDR2 SASEGT.

The chain is built from TRBV28 and TRBJ1-2; 10 bases align to TRBD1. The junction had 16 bases not matched to a gene; V was cut back by 6 bases and J by 9 bases. The germline V gene has CDR1 MDHEN and CDR2 SYDVKM. The CDR3 is made up of 16 amino acids. Written as DNA, the CDR3 is TGTGCCAGCAGCCGCTCGGGACAGGGGATCTCGGAGAGCTACACCTTC. Translating it yields CASSRSGQGISESYTF.

The chain links TRBV4-3 to TRBJ2-1; no clear D gene. Germline-derived CDR1 and CDR2 are LGHNA and YSLEER. The CDR3 loop spans 13 amino acids. The V and J ends lost 0 bases and 7 bases respectively, with 7 bases between them. The CDR3 sequence is CASSQEMWNEQFF. In DNA form, the CDR3 reads TGCGCCAGCAGCCAAGAGATGTGGAATGAGCAGTTCTTC.